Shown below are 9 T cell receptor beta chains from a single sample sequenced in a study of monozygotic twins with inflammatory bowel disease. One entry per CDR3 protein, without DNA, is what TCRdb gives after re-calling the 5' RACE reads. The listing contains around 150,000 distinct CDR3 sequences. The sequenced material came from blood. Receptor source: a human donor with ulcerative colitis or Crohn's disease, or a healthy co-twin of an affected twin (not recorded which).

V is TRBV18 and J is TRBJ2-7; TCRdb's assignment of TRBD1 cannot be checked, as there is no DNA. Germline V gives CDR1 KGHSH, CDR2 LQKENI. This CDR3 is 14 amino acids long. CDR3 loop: CASTHGPAGLEQYF. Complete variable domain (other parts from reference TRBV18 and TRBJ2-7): NAGVMQNPRHLVRRRGQEARLRCSPMKGHSHVYWYRQLPEEGLKFMVYLQKENIIDESGMPKERFSAEFPKEGPSILRIQQVVRGDSAAYFCASTHGPAGLEQYFGPGTRLTVT.

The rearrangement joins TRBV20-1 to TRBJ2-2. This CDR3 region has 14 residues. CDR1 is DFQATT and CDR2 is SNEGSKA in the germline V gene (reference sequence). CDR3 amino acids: CSGRGRLNTGELFF.

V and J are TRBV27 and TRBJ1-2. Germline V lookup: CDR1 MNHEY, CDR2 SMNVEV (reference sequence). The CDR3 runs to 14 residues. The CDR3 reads CASSYHGGDYGYTF.

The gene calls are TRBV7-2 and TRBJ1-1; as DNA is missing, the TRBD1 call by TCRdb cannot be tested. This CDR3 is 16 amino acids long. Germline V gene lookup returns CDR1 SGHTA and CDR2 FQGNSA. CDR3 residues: CASSPRGFALNTEAFF.

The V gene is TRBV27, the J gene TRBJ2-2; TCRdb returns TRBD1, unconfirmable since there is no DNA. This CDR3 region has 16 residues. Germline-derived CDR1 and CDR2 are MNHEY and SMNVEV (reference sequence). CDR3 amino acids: CASSFFTGEQTGELFF.

The CDR3 here is CASSQSAKGNQPQHF. The rearrangement uses TRBV6-1 and TRBJ1-5. The germline V gene has CDR1 MNHNS and CDR2 SASEGT. CDR3 size: 15 residues.

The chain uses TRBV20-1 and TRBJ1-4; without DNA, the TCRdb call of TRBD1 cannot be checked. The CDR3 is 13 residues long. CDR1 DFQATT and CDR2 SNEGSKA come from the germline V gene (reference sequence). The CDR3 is CSAQTGPNEKLFF.

The CDR3 is CASSFAGTPSGEQFF. This sequence joins TRBV12-3 or TRBV12-4 and TRBJ2-1. The CDR3 loop spans 15 amino acids.

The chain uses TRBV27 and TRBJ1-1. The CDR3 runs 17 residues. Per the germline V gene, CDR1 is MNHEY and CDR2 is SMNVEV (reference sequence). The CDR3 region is CASSPSPPGGSNTEAFF.